Listed below are T cell receptor beta chains from one sample, sequenced in a study of OX40 agonist ivuxolimab in advanced cancers. Sequencing was performed with immunoSEQ multiplex PCR; in TCRdb, only in-frame clones are kept and a portion is missing. The table lists tens of thousands of clones, 80% to 90% of them singletons, with approximately 31% in the top ten. Sequenced here: CD4+ or CD8+ T cells sorted from blood, sampled in a trial of the OX40 agonist ivuxolimab. The receptors shown here come from an adult with an advanced solid tumor such as melanoma, head and neck, liver or kidney cancer. Each CDR3 is given with its conserved first and last residue. A D gene is named only where the DNA matches it firmly. Some rows have no size entry. The others give once, few or many, or a class for an expanded clone.

j_call	v_call	clone_size	d_call	cdr3_aa	cdr3_nt
TRBJ2-3	TRBV10-1	-	-	CASSLFGDTQYF	TGCGCCAGCAGCTTATTTGGAGATACGCAGTATTTT
TRBJ2-5	TRBV11-2	-	TRBD1	CASRRTGRETQYF	TGTGCCAGCAGGAGGACAGGGAGGGAGACCCAGTACTTC
TRBJ2-1	TRBV23-1	-	-	CASSQSAQEHEQFF	TGCGCCAGCAGTCAATCGGCACAGGAGCATGAGCAGTTCTTC
TRBJ1-5	TRBV19	once	-	CASRLTLNQPQHF	TGTGCCAGTAGGTTAACACTCAATCAGCCCCAGCATTTT
TRBJ2-5	TRBV5-1	-	TRBD1	CASSLTGTAKYQETQYF	TGCGCCAGCAGCTTGACCGGGACAGCTAAGTACCAAGAGACCCAGTACTTC
TRBJ1-5	TRBV28	-	-	CAAGGGNQPQHF	TGTGCCGCGGGGGGTGGCAATCAGCCCCAGCATTTT
TRBJ2-5	TRBV5-1	-	TRBD2	CASSFSLAGVWSQETQYF	TGCGCCAGCAGCTTCTCACTAGCGGGAGTGTGGAGCCAAGAGACCCAGTACTTC
TRBJ2-3	TRBV7-3	-	-	CASSLMGITSTDTQYF	TGTGCCAGCAGCTTAATGGGTATAACAAGCACAGATACGCAGTATTTT
TRBJ1-1	TRBV28	-	-	CASSLGMSEAFF	TGTGCCAGCAGTTTAGGAATGTCTGAAGCTTTCTTT
TRBJ2-3	TRBV7-3	-	-	CASSLARTDTQYF	TGTGCCAGCAGCTTGGCCAGGACAGATACGCAGTATTTT
TRBJ1-4	TRBV27	-	-	CASNSDGAGEKLFF	TGTGCCAGCAACTCGGACGGAGCGGGTGAAAAACTGTTTTTT
TRBJ1-2	TRBV10-3	-	-	CAISEYSENYGYTF	TGTGCCATCAGTGAATACAGTGAGAACTATGGCTACACCTTC
TRBJ2-7	TRBV27	-	TRBD1	CASSLSGTGLVYEQYF	TGTGCCAGCAGTTTATCCGGGACAGGGTTAGTATACGAGCAGTACTTC
TRBJ1-1	TRBV5-1	-	TRBD1	CASSSGTVKNTEAFF	TGCGCCAGCAGCTCCGGGACAGTTAAGAACACTGAAGCTTTCTTT
TRBJ2-1	TRBV27	once	TRBD2	CASRQKGGGGRYNEQFF	TGTGCCAGCAGGCAAAAGGGGGGCGGGGGGCGTTACAATGAGCAGTTCTTC
TRBJ2-1	TRBV19	-	-	CASTPLGHRDTEQFF	TGTGCCAGTACCCCTCTTGGCCACAGGGACACTGAGCAGTTCTTC
TRBJ1-5	TRBV28	once	-	CASSSDGKSNQPQHF	TGTGCCAGCAGCTCGGACGGAAAAAGCAATCAGCCCCAGCATTTT
TRBJ2-5	TRBV14	-	-	CASSQGARETQYF	TGTGCCAGCAGCCAAGGGGCGCGTGAGACCCAGTACTTC
TRBJ2-7	TRBV6-1	-	TRBD1	CASSRRTGQINEQYF	TGTGCCAGCTCACGCCGGACAGGACAAATCAACGAGCAGTACTTC
TRBJ1-1	TRBV6-1	-	-	CASSESGTWTDLSAEAFF	TGTGCCAGCAGTGAATCGGGAACTTGGACAGACCTCTCAGCTGAAGCTTTCTTT
TRBJ2-3	TRBV12-5	-	-	CASGPGQTPYTDTQYF	TGTGCTAGTGGACCCGGACAGACCCCCTACACAGATACGCAGTATTTT
TRBJ1-1	TRBV5-1	few	-	CASSWDGDTEAFF	TGCGCCAGCAGCTGGGACGGAGACACTGAAGCTTTCTTT
TRBJ2-1	TRBV5-6	-	TRBD1	CASSFGDRAYNEQFF	TGTGCCAGCAGCTTCGGTGACAGGGCCTACAATGAGCAGTTCTTC
TRBJ1-2	TRBV28	-	-	CASSPGSRGYTF	TGTGCCAGCAGTCCAGGGTCTCGAGGCTACACCTTC
TRBJ1-1	TRBV19	-	-	CASTTFREGSMNTEAFF	TGTGCCAGTACTACATTCAGAGAGGGGTCCATGAACACTGAAGCTTTCTTT
TRBJ1-1	TRBV2	-	TRBD1	CASSPGTGPTEAFF	TGTGCCAGCAGTCCCGGGACAGGGCCCACTGAAGCTTTCTTT
TRBJ1-4	TRBV9	-	-	CASSVDRLATNEKLFF	TGTGCCAGCAGCGTAGACAGACTCGCAACTAATGAAAAACTGTTTTTT
TRBJ2-5	TRBV7-2	-	TRBD2	CASSLRLAGRETQYF	TGTGCCAGCAGCCTCCGACTAGCGGGCAGAGAGACCCAGTACTTC
TRBJ1-6	TRBV4-1	-	TRBD1	CASSQAPTGVNSPLHF	TGCGCCAGCAGCCAAGCCCCGACAGGGGTGAATTCACCCCTCCACTTT
TRBJ2-7	TRBV28	-	-	CASQPSAASLYEQYF	TGTGCCAGCCAACCCTCGGCGGCCTCCCTCTACGAGCAGTACTTC
TRBJ2-2	TRBV11-2	-	-	CASSLTGGSGELFF	TGTGCCAGCAGCTTAACTGGGGGCAGCGGGGAGCTGTTTTTT
TRBJ2-1	TRBV5-6	once	-	CASSLDRNEQFF	TGTGCCAGCAGCTTGGACCGGAATGAGCAGTTCTTC
TRBJ2-7	TRBV7-9	-	TRBD2	CASSLGLAGYEQYF	TGTGCCAGCAGCTTAGGACTAGCGGGCTACGAGCAGTACTTC
TRBJ1-2	TRBV2	-	TRBD1	CASSGEGQGGGYTF	TGTGCCAGCAGTGGGGAAGGCCAGGGGGGTGGCTACACCTTC
TRBJ1-5	TRBV30	-	TRBD1	CAWSLQGNQPQHF	TGTGCCTGGAGTTTACAGGGGAATCAGCCCCAGCATTTT